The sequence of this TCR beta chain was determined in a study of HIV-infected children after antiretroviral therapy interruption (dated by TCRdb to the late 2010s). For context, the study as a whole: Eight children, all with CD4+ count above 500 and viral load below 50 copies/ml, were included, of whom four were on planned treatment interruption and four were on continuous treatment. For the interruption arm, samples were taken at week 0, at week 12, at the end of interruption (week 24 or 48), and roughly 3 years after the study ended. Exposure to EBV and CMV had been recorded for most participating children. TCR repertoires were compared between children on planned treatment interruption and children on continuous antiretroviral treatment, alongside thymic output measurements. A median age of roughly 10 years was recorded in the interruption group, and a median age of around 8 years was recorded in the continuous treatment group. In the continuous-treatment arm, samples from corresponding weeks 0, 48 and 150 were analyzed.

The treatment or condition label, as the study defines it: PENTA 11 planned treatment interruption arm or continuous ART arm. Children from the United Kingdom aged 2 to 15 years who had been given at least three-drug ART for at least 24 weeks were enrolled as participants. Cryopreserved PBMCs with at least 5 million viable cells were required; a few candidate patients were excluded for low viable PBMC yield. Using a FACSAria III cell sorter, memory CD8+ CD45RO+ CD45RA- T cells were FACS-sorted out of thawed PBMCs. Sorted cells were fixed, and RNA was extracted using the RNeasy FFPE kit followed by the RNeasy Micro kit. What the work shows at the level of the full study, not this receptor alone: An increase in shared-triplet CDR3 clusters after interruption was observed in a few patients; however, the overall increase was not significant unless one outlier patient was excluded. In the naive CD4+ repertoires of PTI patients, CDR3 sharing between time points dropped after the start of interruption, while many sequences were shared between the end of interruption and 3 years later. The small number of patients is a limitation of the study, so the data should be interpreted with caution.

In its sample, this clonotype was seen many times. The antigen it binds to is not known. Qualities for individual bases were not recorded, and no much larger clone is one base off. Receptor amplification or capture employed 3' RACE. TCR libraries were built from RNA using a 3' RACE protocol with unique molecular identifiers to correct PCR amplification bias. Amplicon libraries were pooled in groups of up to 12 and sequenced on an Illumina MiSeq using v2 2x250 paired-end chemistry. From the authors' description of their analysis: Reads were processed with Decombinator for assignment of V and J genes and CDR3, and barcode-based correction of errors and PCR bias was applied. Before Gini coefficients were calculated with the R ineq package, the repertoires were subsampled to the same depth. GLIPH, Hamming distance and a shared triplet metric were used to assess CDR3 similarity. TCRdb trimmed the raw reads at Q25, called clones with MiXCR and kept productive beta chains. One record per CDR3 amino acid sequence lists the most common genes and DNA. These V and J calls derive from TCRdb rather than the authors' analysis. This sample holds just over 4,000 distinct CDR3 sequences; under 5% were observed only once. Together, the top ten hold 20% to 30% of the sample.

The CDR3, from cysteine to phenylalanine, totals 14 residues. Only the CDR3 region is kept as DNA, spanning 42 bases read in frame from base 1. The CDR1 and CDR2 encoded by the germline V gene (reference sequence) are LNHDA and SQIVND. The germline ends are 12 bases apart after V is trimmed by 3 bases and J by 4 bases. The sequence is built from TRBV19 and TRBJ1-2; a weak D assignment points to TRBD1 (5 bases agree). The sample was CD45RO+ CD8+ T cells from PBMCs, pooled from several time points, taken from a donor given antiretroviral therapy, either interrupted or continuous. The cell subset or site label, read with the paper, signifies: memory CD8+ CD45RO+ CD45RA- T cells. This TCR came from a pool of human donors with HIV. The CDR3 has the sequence CASSIPGYGYGYTF. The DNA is TGTGCCAGTAGTATCCCAGGGTACGGCTATGGCTACACCTTC.